One and the same sample provided the 20 T cell receptor beta chains below, sequenced in a study of shared clonotypes between healthy human individuals. Measured with immunoSEQ multiplex PCR; TCRdb has only the in-frame clones, and not every one. The repertoire holds around 320,000 clones, about nine tenths seen once, with roughly 16% in the top ten. Sequenced: memory CD8+ T cells sorted from blood. Regarding subset: CD45RO+ cells pooled with CCR7-negative TemRA cells. Receptors were obtained from a man younger than 35 in good health.

The V and J genes are TRBV20-1 and TRBJ2-1, with no clear D. Germline-derived CDR1 and CDR2 are DFQATT and SNEGSKA (reference sequence). There are 11 residues in the CDR3. With 6 bases removed from V and 6 bases from J, the gap between germline ends came to 9 bases. As DNA, the CDR3 is TGCAGTGCAAGACTCGTCAATGAGCAGTTCTTC. It translates to CSARLVNEQFF.

J is TRBJ2-3 and V is TRBV10-3; D call uncertain. CDR1 is ENHRY, CDR2 SYGVKD, per germline. V lost 5 bases and J lost 0, with 6 bases in between. The CDR3 runs to 13 residues. CDR3 nucleotides: TGTGCCATCAGTTACAGTAGCACAGATACGCAGTATTTT. It codes for CAISYSSTDTQYF.

The chain combines TRBV27 with TRBJ2-5, with 7 bases fitting TRBD2. The CDR3 spans 16 residues. J was trimmed by 2 bases and V by 1 base; bases with no gene match: 7. Germline V gene sequence: CDR1 MNHEY, CDR2 SMNVEV (reference sequence). CDR3 amino acids: CASSLYPSGAQETQYF. The CDR3 nucleotides read TGTGCCAGCAGTTTATACCCAAGCGGGGCTCAAGAGACCCAGTACTTC.

This sequence joins TRBV5-6 and TRBJ1-1; D ambiguous. The CDR3 extends over 12 amino acids. Trimming stripped 2 bases from V and 4 bases from J, with 6 bases between. Germline lookup yields CDR1 SGHDT and CDR2 YYEEEE. The CDR3 region has the DNA TGTGCCAGCAGCTTATTAGTCACTGAAGCTTTCTTT. Protein product: CASSLLVTEAFF.

Comments on this clone: This specimen includes other DNA sequences encoding the same CDR3. The chain uses TRBV10-1 and TRBJ2-7; the D call may be TRBD1 or TRBD2 (5 bases each). Germline V gives CDR1 WNHNN, CDR2 SYGVQD (reference sequence). V dropped 0 bases and J dropped 0 bases, with 6 bases sitting between them. This CDR3 has 14 amino acids. CDR3 bases: TGCGCCAGCAGTGAGTCTGGGGGCTCCTACGAGCAGTACTTC. Translation gives CASSESGGSYEQYF.

The V and J genes are TRBV13 and TRBJ1-3; D call uncertain. V lost 2 bases to trimming and J lost 1 base, with 15 bases between them. There are 17 residues in the CDR3. Germline V CDR1 and CDR2: PRHDT, FYEKMQ (reference sequence). CDR3 residues: CASSLNMETGSGNTIYF. CDR3 coding DNA: TGTGCCAGCAGCTTAAATATGGAAACTGGGTCTGGAAACACCATATATTTT. The whole variable domain, remainder taken from reference TRBV13 and TRBJ1-3, is AAGVIQSPRHLIKEKRETATLKCYPIPRHDTVYWYQQGPGQDPQFLISFYEKMQSDKGSIPDRFSAQQFSDYHSELNMSSLELGDSALYFCASSLNMETGSGNTIYFGEGSWLTVV.

V and J are TRBV30 and TRBJ2-7; 7 bases agree with TRBD1. Germline assignment: CDR1 GTSNPN and CDR2 SVGIG (reference sequence). V shed 3 bases, J shed 2 bases, and the junction held 10 bases outside the gene matches. The CDR3 totals 15 residues. CDR3 DNA sequence: TGTGCCTGGAGGCTCAACAGGGGCCTGGCCTACGAGCAGTACTTC. This gives the protein CAWRLNRGLAYEQYF.

V is TRBV27 and J is TRBJ1-5; no clear D gene. Germline V CDR1 and CDR2: MNHEY, SMNVEV (reference sequence). This CDR3 has 14 amino acids. V was pared by 5 bases and J by 8 bases, with 16 bases between. CDR3 DNA: TGTGCCAGCAGTCCCTACGGGATTGGTGAGCCCCAGCATTTT. As protein: CASSPYGIGEPQHF.

This clone was found once. V usage is TRBV19 and J usage is TRBJ1-1, with D uncertain. From germline, CDR1 is LNHDA and CDR2 SQIVND (reference sequence). Trimming took off 6 bases at V and 0 bases at J, with 8 bases between the two ends. This CDR3 has 13 amino acids. This chain's CDR3 is CASRGIMNTEAFF. CDR3 nucleotides: TGTGCCAGTAGGGGCATAATGAACACTGAAGCTTTCTTT.

This chain links TRBV6-5 with TRBJ2-5; possibly TRBD2 for D (5 bases). The ends were cut back, 6 bases at V and 3 bases at J, with 8 bases in the middle. CDR1 is MNHEY, CDR2 SVGAGI, per germline. This CDR3 has 12 residues. CDR3 DNA sequence: TGTGCCAGCAGCGAGGGAGAAGAGACCCAGTACTTC. This codes for CASSEGEETQYF.

The chain uses TRBV7-2 and TRBJ2-3, with 11 positions matching TRBD2. The length of the CDR3 is 14 residues. Trimming at V came to 5 bases and at J to 5 bases, leaving 3 bases not matched to a gene. Germline-derived CDR1 and CDR2 are SGHTA and FQGNSA. This CDR3 reads CASSLTSGRDTQYF. CDR3 DNA: TGTGCCAGCAGCCTAACTAGCGGGAGAGATACGCAGTATTTT.

This chain connects TRBV5-8 to TRBJ2-5; D is possibly TRBD1 (6 bases). Germline V gene data show CDR1 as SGHTS and CDR2 as YDEGEE. V lost 3 bases, J lost 5 bases, and 20 bases lay in between. This CDR3 has 16 residues. CDR3 region: CASSYGDIPSGETQYF. The CDR3 nucleotides read TGTGCCAGCAGCTATGGGGACATACCCTCGGGGGAGACCCAGTACTTC.

The V gene is TRBV7-9, the J gene TRBJ2-7; D uncertain. Germline V CDR1 and CDR2: SEHNR, FQNEAQ (reference sequence). The CDR3 is made up of 13 amino acids. V lost 5 bases to trimming and J lost 3 bases, with 11 bases between them. CDR3: CASSPDGRYEQYF. The CDR3, as DNA: TGTGCCAGCAGCCCCGACGGACGCTACGAGCAGTACTTC. Combining the CDR3 with reference TRBV7-9 and TRBJ2-7 gives the whole variable domain DTGVSQNPRHKITKRGQNVTFRCDPISEHNRLYWYRQTLGQGPEFLTYFQNEAQLEKSRLLSDRFSAERPKGSFSTLEIQRTEQGDSAMYLCASSPDGRYEQYFGPGTRLTVT.

The rearrangement joins TRBV27 to TRBJ2-1; unclear D gene. With 6 bases removed from V and 11 bases from J, the gap between germline ends came to 11 bases. Germline CDR1 MNHEY, CDR2 SMNVEV (reference sequence). This CDR3 is 11 amino acids long. In nucleotides, the CDR3 is TGTGCCAGCAGACTGGGTTTTCAGCAGTTCTTC. It translates to CASRLGFQQFF.

The V call is TRBV4-1, the J call TRBJ2-1; TRBD2 aligns across 7 bases. CDR1 is MGHRA and CDR2 is YSYEKL in the germline V gene. V trimming: 1 base; J trimming: 4 bases; junction bases outside the gene matches: 7. This CDR3 has 16 residues. The CDR3 nucleotides are TGCGCCAGCAGCCAAGTGTGGGCTAGCGGTTACAATGAGCAGTTCTTC. Residues: CASSQVWASGYNEQFF.

With regard to this clone: Different DNA sequences within this sample yield the same CDR3. The rearrangement uses TRBV28 and TRBJ2-7; D is undetermined. CDR1 is MDHEN and CDR2 is SYDVKM in the germline V gene. Deletions cut 1 base from V and 4 bases from J, with 5 bases between. CDR3 length: 12 residues. The DNA for the CDR3 is TGTGCCAGCAGTTTATACAGATACGAGCAGTACTTC. As protein: CASSLYRYEQYF.

The CDR3 coding sequence is TGCGCCAGCAGAACGGGACTACCGAACAATGAGCAGTTCTTC. This encodes CASRTGLPNNEQFF. The chain uses TRBV10-1 and TRBJ2-1, with TRBD2 matching 7 bases. The CDR3 runs to 14 residues. With V trimmed by 6 bases and J by 5 bases, 7 bases remained unmatched. Germline CDR1 and CDR2: WNHNN and SYGVQD (reference sequence).

This clone was recorded once. The gene calls are TRBV30 and TRBJ2-3; D not resolved. Trimming removed 2 bases at V and 4 bases at J, with 10 bases between. Germline V CDR1 and CDR2: GTSNPN, SVGIG (reference sequence). The CDR3 loop spans 13 amino acids. The CDR3 protein is CAWSPIRADTQYF. As DNA, the CDR3 is TGTGCCTGGAGTCCCATTAGGGCAGATACGCAGTATTTT.

This chain connects TRBV9 to TRBJ2-7; tentatively, D is TRBD1 or TRBD2 (6 bases each). The CDR3 covers 15 residues. Germline CDR1 reads SGDLS; CDR2 reads YYNGEE. V was trimmed by 0 bases and J by 2 bases, leaving 12 bases between them. The CDR3 sequence: CASSVEPGDTYEQYF. The CDR3 DNA follows: TGTGCCAGCAGCGTAGAGCCGGGGGACACCTACGAGCAGTACTTC.

This clone was observed once. The chain uses TRBV5-4 and TRBJ1-1, with D possibly TRBD1 on 5 matching bases. The CDR3 is 15 residues long. V was pared by 4 bases and J by 4 bases, with 17 bases between. Germline CDR1 reads SGHNT; CDR2 reads YYREEE (reference sequence). The CDR3 protein is CASSGGGIPPTEAFF. The CDR3 nucleotides are TGTGCCAGCAGCGGGGGTGGGATCCCTCCCACTGAAGCTTTCTTT.